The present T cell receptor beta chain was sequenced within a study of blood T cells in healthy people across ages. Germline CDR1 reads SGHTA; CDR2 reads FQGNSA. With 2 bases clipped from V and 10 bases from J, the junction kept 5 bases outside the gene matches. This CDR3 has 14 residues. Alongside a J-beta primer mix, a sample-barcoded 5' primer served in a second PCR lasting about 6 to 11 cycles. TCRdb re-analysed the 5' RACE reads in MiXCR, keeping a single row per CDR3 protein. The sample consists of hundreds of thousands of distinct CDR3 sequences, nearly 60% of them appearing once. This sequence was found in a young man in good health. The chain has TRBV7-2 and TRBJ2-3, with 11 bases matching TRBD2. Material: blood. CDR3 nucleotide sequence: TGTGCCAGCAGCTTAAATAGCGGGGGGGCCGCGCAGTATTTT. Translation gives CASSLNSGGAAQYF. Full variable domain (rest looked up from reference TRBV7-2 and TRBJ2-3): GAGVSQSPSNKVTEKGKDVELRCDPISGHTALYWYRQSLGQGLEFLIYFQGNSAPDKSGLPSDRFSAERTGGSVSTLTIQRTQQEDSAVYLCASSLNSGGAAQYFGPGTRLTVL.